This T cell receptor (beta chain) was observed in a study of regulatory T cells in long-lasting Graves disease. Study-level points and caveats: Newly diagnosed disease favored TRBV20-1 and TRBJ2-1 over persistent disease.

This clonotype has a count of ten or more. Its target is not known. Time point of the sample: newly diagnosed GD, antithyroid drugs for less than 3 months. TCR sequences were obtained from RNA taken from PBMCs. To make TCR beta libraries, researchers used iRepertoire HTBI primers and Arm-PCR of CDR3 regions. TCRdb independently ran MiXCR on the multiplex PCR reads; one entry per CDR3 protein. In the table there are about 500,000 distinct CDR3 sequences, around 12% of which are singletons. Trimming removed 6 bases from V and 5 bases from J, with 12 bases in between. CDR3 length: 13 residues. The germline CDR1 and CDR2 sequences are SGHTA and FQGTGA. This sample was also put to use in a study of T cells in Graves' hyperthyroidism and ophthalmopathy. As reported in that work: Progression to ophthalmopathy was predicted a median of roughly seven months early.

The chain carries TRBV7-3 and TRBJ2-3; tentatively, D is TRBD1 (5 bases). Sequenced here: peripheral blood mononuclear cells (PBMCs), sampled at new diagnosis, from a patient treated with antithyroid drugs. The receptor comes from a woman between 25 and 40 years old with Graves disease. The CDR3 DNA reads TGTGCCAGCAGTCAAAGACAGAAAGATACGCAGTATTTT. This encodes CASSQRQKDTQYF.